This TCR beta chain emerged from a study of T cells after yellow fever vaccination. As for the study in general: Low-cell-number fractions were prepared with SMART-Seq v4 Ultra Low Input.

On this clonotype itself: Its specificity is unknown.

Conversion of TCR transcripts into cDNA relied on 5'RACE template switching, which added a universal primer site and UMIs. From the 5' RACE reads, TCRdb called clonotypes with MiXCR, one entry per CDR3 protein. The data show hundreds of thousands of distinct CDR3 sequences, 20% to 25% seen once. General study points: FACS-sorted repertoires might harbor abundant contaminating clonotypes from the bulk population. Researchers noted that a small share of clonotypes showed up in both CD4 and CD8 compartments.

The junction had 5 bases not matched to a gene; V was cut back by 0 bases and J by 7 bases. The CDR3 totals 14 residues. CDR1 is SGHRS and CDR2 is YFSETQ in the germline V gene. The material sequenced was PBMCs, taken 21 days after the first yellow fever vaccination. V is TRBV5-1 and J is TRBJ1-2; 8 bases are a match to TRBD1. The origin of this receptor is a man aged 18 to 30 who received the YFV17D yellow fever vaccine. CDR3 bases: TGCGCCAGCAGCTTGGCCGACAGGGGTCGTGGCTACACCTTC. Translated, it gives CASSLADRGRGYTF.